This T cell receptor (beta chain) is drawn from a study of T cells after yellow fever vaccination. Study information: With SMART-Seq v4 Ultra Low Input, the fractions containing low cell numbers were prepared.

This clonotype has at least ten counts. The antigen is unknown. Study results and caveats: The secondary response peaked faster, at day 5 versus 15, but was weaker.

As TCR cDNA was made by 5'RACE template switching, a universal primer site and UMIs were added. TCRdb called the 5' RACE reads again in MiXCR, with one record for every CDR3 protein. The sample has 200,000 to 300,000 distinct CDR3 sequences, roughly 6.8% seen once; the top ten hold roughly 1%. Trimming pared 2 bases from V and 5 bases from J, leaving 10 bases between. The CDR3 runs to 13 residues. CDR1 MNHNS and CDR2 SASEGT come from the germline V gene. This receptor was taken from a man aged 30 to 45 who received the YFV17D yellow fever vaccine. This chain joins TRBV6-1 and TRBJ2-7, with unresolved D. The input for sequencing was CD4+ T cells sorted from PBMCs, taken on the day of the yellow fever booster vaccination. The CDR3 DNA reads TGTGCCAGCAGTGAACATCTAAGGAACGAGCAGTACTTC. This codes for CASSEHLRNEQYF.